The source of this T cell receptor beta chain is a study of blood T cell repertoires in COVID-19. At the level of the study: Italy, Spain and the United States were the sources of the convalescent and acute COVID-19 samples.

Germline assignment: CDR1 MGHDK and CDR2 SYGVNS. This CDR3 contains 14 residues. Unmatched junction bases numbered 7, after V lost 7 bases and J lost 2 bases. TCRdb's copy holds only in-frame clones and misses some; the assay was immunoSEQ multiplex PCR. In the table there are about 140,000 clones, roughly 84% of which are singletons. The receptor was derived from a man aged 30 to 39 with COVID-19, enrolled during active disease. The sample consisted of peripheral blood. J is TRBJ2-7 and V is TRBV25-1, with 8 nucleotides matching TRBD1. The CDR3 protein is CASNGGTGAYEQYF. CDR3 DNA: TGTGCCAGCAATGGGGGGACAGGAGCCTACGAGCAGTACTTC.